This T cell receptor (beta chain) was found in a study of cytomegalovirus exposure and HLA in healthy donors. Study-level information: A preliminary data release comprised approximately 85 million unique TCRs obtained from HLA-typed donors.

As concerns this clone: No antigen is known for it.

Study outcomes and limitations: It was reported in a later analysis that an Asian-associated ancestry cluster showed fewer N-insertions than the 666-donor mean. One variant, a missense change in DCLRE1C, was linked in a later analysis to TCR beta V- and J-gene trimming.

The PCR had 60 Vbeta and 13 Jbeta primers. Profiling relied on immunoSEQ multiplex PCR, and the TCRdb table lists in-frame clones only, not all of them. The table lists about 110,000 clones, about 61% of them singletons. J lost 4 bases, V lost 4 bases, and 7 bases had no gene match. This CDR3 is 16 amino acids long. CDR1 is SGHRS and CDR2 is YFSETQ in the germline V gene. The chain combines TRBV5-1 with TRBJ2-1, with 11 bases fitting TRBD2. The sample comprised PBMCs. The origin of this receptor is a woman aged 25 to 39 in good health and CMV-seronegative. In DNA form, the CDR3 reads TGCGCCAGCAGCCCGTGGACTAGCGGGCTGTACAATGAGCAGTTCTTC. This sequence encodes CASSPWTSGLYNEQFF.